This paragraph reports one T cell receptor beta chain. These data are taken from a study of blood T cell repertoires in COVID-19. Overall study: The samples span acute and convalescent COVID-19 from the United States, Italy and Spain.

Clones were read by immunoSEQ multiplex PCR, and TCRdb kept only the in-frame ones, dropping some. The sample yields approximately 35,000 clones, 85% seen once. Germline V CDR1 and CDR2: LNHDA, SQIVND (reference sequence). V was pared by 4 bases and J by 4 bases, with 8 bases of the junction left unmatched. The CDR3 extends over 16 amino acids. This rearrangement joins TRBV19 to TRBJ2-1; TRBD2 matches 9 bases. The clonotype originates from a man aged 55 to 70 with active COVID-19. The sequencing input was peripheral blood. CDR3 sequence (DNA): TGTGCCAGTAGTAGGGTAGCGGGAGCCTTTTACAATGAGCAGTTCTTC. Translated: CASSRVAGAFYNEQFF. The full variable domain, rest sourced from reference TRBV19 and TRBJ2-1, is DGGITQSPKYLFRKEGQNVTLSCEQNLNHDAMYWYRQDPGQGLRLIYYSQIVNDFQKGDIAEGYSVSREKKESFPLTVTSAQKNPTAFYLCASSRVAGAFYNEQFFGPGTRLTVL.